This TCR beta chain was sequenced in a study of type 1 regulatory T cells. Study-wide context: An in vitro protocol generated T-allo10, a Tr1-enriched, alloantigen-specific CD4 T cell product.

TCRdb itself ran the reads through MiXCR, one entry per CDR3 protein. The sample consists of some 100,000 distinct CDR3 sequences, roughly 31% of them appearing once. The trim removed 3 bases at V and 6 bases at J, leaving 13 bases unmatched. Germline loops: CDR1 SGHRS, CDR2 YFSETQ. This CDR3 is 17 amino acids long. This clonotype was seen only a few times. The sequenced material came from CD4+ T cells, either the whole sample or a sorted fraction (not recorded which). The clonotype comes from a human donor in good health. The rearrangement links TRBV5-1 to TRBJ2-5; 11 positions agree with TRBD1. Here the CDR3 reads CASSSLPGQGASKTQYF. The DNA for the CDR3 is TGCGCCAGCAGCTCCCTCCCCGGACAGGGGGCGTCGAAGACCCAGTACTTC.